One sample yielded the 21 T cell receptor beta chains listed below, sequenced in a study of shared clonotypes between healthy human individuals. The assay was immunoSEQ multiplex PCR, and TCRdb's table has in-frame clones only and misses some. Of 1,500,000 or so clones listed, around 98.5% were seen once; the top ten hold approximately 0.4%. The sample taken for sequencing was naive CD4+ T cells sorted from blood. Subset defined: CD45RA+ positively selected. These receptors were taken from a man aged 25-45 years in good health.

This clone was seen just once. The rearrangement joins TRBV11-2 to TRBJ2-7; weak D call: TRBD2 (5 bases). This CDR3 contains 15 residues. In germline, CDR1 is SGHAT, CDR2 FQNNGV. V lost 1 base, J lost 6 bases, and 16 bases lay in between. CDR3 sequence: CASSLGLPPGGEQYF. The CDR3 coding sequence is TGTGCCAGCAGCTTAGGATTGCCTCCAGGAGGCGAGCAGTACTTC.

This clone appeared a few times. The same CDR3 also results from other DNA sequences found in this sample. The J gene is TRBJ2-7, the V gene TRBV7-9, with 7 bases matching TRBD2. With V trimmed by 3 bases and J by 0 bases, 2 bases remained unmatched. The germline CDR1 and CDR2 sequences are SEHNR and FQNEAQ (reference sequence). The CDR3 is 14 amino acids. CDR3 coding DNA: TGTGCCAGCAGCTTCGGCGGGAGCTCCTACGAGCAGTACTTC. Protein: CASSFGGSSYEQYF.

The J gene is TRBJ1-1, the V gene TRBV7-2, with 7 positions matching TRBD1. V was clipped by 6 bases and J by 0 bases; unmatched bases: 7. Germline values: CDR1 SGHTA, CDR2 FQGNSA. This CDR3 has 15 residues. Here the CDR3 DNA reads TGTGCCAGCAGAGACCGCGACAGGGTGAACACTGAAGCTTTCTTT. Protein sequence: CASRDRDRVNTEAFF. The full variable domain, rest sourced from reference TRBV7-2 and TRBJ1-1, is GAGVSQSPSNKVTEKGKDVELRCDPISGHTALYWYRQSLGQGLEFLIYFQGNSAPDKSGLPSDRFSAERTGGSVSTLTIQRTQQEDSAVYLCASRDRDRVNTEAFFGQGTRLTVV.

This chain connects TRBV5-5 to TRBJ2-2; 7 bases are shared with TRBD2. The germline V gene has CDR1 SGHKS and CDR2 YYEKEE (reference sequence). The CDR3 length is 17 residues. J lost 2 bases, V lost 0 bases, and 7 bases had no gene match. The CDR3 region is CASSLAKIAGNTGELFF. For the CDR3, the DNA is TGTGCCAGCAGCTTGGCCAAGATAGCGGGCAACACCGGGGAGCTGTTTTTT.

This clone was observed a single time. V gene TRBV27 combines with J gene TRBJ1-2; 10 nucleotides align to TRBD1. CDR3 length: 15 amino acids. The J segment lost 3 bases and the V segment lost 2 bases, leaving 3 bases of the junction unmatched. CDR1 and CDR2 (germline): MNHEY, SMNVEV (reference sequence). CDR3 bases: TGTGCCAGCAGTTTAGTGACAGGGGGCCACTATGGCTACACCTTC. Amino acids: CASSLVTGGHYGYTF.

The J gene is TRBJ2-7, the V gene TRBV9, with 7 bases identical to TRBD2. After removal of 1 base from V and 3 bases from J, the junction contained 7 bases not matched to a gene. The CDR3 extends over 15 amino acids. Germline lookup yields CDR1 SGDLS and CDR2 YYNGEE. This CDR3 reads CASSVRSSGFYEQYF. The CDR3 DNA reads TGTGCCAGCAGCGTAAGGTCTAGCGGCTTCTACGAGCAGTACTTC.

The chain uses TRBV30 and TRBJ1-5, with 10 bases fitting TRBD1. Germline trimming cut 0 bases from V and 4 bases from J; bases unmatched to any gene: 6. Germline V gene lookup returns CDR1 GTSNPN and CDR2 SVGIG (reference sequence). The CDR3 loop spans 16 amino acids. In nucleotides, the CDR3 is TGTGCCTGGAGTGTACGAATGGGACAGGGGAATCAGCCCCAGCATTTT. Translated: CAWSVRMGQGNQPQHF.

The table lists this clone with a count of one. The J gene is TRBJ1-1, the V gene TRBV2; D is unclear. Germline V gene data show CDR1 as SNHLY and CDR2 as FYNNEI. The V end was cut by 8 bases, the J end by 2 bases, with 12 bases between. There are 13 residues in the CDR3. The CDR3: CASQLERNTEAFF. CDR3 sequence (DNA): TGTGCCAGCCAATTGGAGCGAAACACTGAAGCTTTCTTT.

The V and J genes are TRBV25-1 and TRBJ2-7; maybe TRBD2 (6 bases). The V gene's germline CDR1 is MGHDK and CDR2 SYGVNS. The CDR3 runs to 14 residues. Trimming removed 5 bases from V and 3 bases from J, with 14 bases in between. CDR3 bases: TGTGCCAGCAGTCCCGGGGGACGGGGCTACGAGCAGTACTTC. This codes for CASSPGGRGYEQYF.

CDR3 nucleotide sequence: TGTGCCAGCAGGACAGGCATTCAAGGCTCCTACGAGCAGTACTTC. Protein: CASRTGIQGSYEQYF. The genes are TRBV6-1 and TRBJ2-7; D possibly corresponds to TRBD1 (6 bases). CDR3 length: 15 residues. Germline CDR1 reads MNHNS; CDR2 reads SASEGT. Trimming took off 6 bases at V and 0 bases at J, with 15 bases between the two ends.

V is TRBV4-1 and J is TRBJ2-7; possibly TRBD1 or TRBD2 for D (5 bases each). The CDR3 loop spans 15 amino acids. V shed 0 bases and J shed 6 bases, with 15 bases lying between them. Germline-derived CDR1 and CDR2 are MGHRA and YSYEKL. CDR3 residues: CASSQDLVRGTEQYF. CDR3 DNA sequence: TGCGCCAGCAGCCAAGATCTGGTCCGAGGGACCGAGCAGTACTTC.

The CDR3 bases are TGTGCCCCTGGGGCGGGAGGACGCGCTAGCACAGATACGCAGTATTTT. Translating gives CAPGAGGRASTDTQYF. The genes are TRBV27 and TRBJ2-3; 8 bases are shared with TRBD2. This CDR3 is built from 16 residues. V shed 11 bases, J shed 0 bases, and the junction held 13 bases outside the gene matches. Germline loops: CDR1 MNHEY, CDR2 SMNVEV (reference sequence).

V gene TRBV2 combines with J gene TRBJ1-5; D gene uncertain. This CDR3 has 15 amino acids. The germline gives CDR1 SNHLY, CDR2 FYNNEI. V was pared by 3 bases and J by 6 bases, with 15 bases between. The DNA of the CDR3 is TGTGCCAGCAGTGACAGGCAAGCCCCCCGTCAGCCCCAGCATTTT. Translation: CASSDRQAPRQPQHF.

The genes are TRBV2 and TRBJ2-5; tentatively, D is TRBD1 (6 bases). Germline V CDR1 and CDR2: SNHLY, FYNNEI. The CDR3 runs to 14 residues. V was shortened by 4 bases and J by 2 bases, with 11 bases between the two germline ends. Here the CDR3 DNA reads TGTGCCAGCAGTGGCCGGACAGTTCAAGAGACCCAGTACTTC. Amino acids: CASSGRTVQETQYF.

This clone occurred once. V usage is TRBV28 and J usage is TRBJ2-7; D remains unclear. The CDR3 length is 13 residues. V dropped 5 bases and J dropped 6 bases, with 14 bases sitting between them. Germline CDR1 reads MDHEN; CDR2 reads SYDVKM. This chain's CDR3 is CASSTRVSGEQYF. The CDR3 DNA sequence: TGTGCCAGCAGTACAAGAGTTTCGGGCGAGCAGTACTTC.

This chain joins TRBV6-4 and TRBJ2-1; 12 bases fit TRBD2. CDR3 length equals 15 residues. Germline-derived CDR1 and CDR2 are MRHNA and SNTAGT. The V gene end was trimmed by 6 bases and the J gene end by 4 bases; junction bases not matched to a gene: 4. The CDR3 region is CASSQLAGGYNEQFF. CDR3 nucleotide sequence: TGTGCCAGCAGCCAACTAGCGGGAGGTTACAATGAGCAGTTCTTC.

The chain is built from TRBV28 and TRBJ2-7; 14 bases map to TRBD2. The junction had 8 bases not matched to a gene; V was cut back by 5 bases and J by 5 bases. Germline assignment: CDR1 MDHEN and CDR2 SYDVKM. The CDR3 contains 16 residues. CDR3 bases: TGTGCCAGCAGTCCCGGGACTAGCGGGAGTTTCGACGAGCAGTACTTC. Amino acid sequence: CASSPGTSGSFDEQYF. Supplemented by reference TRBV28 and TRBJ2-7, the full variable domain reads DVKVTQSSRYLVKRTGEKVFLECVQDMDHENMFWYRQDPGLGLRLIYFSYDVKMKEKGDIPEGYSVSREKKERFSLILESASTNQTSMYLCASSPGTSGSFDEQYFGPGTRLTVT.

The chain couples TRBV18 to TRBJ2-3; D is ambiguous. This CDR3 has 13 residues. V dropped 4 bases and J dropped 2 bases, with 7 bases sitting between them. The germline gives CDR1 KGHSH, CDR2 LQKENI. The chain's CDR3 is CASSRANTDTQYF. The CDR3 bases are TGTGCCAGCTCACGGGCGAACACAGATACGCAGTATTTT.

This chain links TRBV6-1 with TRBJ1-5; D not certain. V lost 7 bases to trimming and J lost 3 bases, with 13 bases between them. The CDR3 has 14 residues. In germline, CDR1 is MNHNS, CDR2 SASEGT. CDR3 nucleotides: TGTGCCAGCACCCAGACCTTCTACAATCAGCCCCAGCATTTT. This gives the protein CASTQTFYNQPQHF.

V gene TRBV2 combines with J gene TRBJ1-4; D is unclear. The CDR3 length is 12 residues. Per germline, CDR1 SNHLY and CDR2 FYNNEI. V lost 8 bases and J lost 5, with 9 bases in between. CDR3 sequence: CASSDGNEKLFF. For the CDR3, the DNA is TGTGCCAGCTCTGACGGGAATGAAAAACTGTTTTTT.

The chain carries TRBV7-9 and TRBJ1-4; 7 bases fit TRBD1. The length of the CDR3 is 15 residues. The germline V gene encodes CDR1 SEHNR and CDR2 FQNEAQ (reference sequence). With 3 bases clipped from V and 5 bases from J, the junction kept 6 bases outside the gene matches. The CDR3, as DNA: TGTGCCAGCAGCTTCCAGCAGGGGGAGAATGAAAAACTGTTTTTT. Translation: CASSFQQGENEKLFF.